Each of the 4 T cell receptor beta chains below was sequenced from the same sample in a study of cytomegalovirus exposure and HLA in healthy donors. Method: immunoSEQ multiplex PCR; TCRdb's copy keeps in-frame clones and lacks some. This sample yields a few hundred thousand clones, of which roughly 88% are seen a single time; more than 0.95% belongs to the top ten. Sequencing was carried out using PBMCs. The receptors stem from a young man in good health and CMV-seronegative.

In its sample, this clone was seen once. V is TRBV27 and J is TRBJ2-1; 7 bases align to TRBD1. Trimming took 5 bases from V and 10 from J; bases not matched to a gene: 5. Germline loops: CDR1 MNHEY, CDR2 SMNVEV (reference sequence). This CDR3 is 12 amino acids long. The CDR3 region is CASSPTGIEQFF. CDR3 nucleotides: TGTGCCAGCAGTCCGACAGGGATAGAGCAGTTCTTC.

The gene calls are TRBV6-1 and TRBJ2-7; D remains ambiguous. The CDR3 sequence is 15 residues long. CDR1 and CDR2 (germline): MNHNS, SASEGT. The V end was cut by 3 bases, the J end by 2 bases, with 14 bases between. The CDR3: CASSESLGVPYEQYF. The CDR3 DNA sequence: TGTGCCAGCAGTGAGTCACTTGGTGTACCCTACGAGCAGTACTTC.

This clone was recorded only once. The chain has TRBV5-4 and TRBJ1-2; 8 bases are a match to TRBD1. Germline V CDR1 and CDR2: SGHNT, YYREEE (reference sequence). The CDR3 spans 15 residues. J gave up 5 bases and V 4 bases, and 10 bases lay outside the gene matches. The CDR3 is CASSPGQVDLYGYTF. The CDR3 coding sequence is TGTGCCAGCAGCCCGGGACAGGTGGACTTATATGGCTACACCTTC. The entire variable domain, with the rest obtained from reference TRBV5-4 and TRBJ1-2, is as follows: ETGVTQSPTHLIKTRGQQVTLRCSSQSGHNTVSWYQQALGQGPQFIFQYYREEENGRGNFPPRFSGLQFPNYSSELNVNALELDDSALYLCASSPGQVDLYGYTFGSGTRLTVV.

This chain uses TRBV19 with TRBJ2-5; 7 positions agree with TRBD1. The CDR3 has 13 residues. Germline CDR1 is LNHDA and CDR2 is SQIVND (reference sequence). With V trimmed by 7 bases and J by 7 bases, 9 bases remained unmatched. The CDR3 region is CASTGGRDGTQYF. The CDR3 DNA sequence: TGTGCCAGTACAGGGGGTAGAGATGGGACCCAGTACTTC.